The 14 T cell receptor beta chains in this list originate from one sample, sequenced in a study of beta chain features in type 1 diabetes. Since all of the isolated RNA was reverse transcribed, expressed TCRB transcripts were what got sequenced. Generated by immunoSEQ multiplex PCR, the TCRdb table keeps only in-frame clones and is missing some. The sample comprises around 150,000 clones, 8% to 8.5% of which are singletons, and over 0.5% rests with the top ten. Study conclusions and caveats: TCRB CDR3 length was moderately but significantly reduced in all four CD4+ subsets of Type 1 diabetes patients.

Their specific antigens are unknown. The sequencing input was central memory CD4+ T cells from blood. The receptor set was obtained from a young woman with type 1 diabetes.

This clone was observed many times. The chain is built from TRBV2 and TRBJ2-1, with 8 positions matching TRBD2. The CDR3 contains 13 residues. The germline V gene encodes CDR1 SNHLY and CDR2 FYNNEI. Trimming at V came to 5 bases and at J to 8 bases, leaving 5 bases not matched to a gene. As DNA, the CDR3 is TGTGCCAGCAGTCCGGGGGGGCAAGATGAGCAGTTCTTC. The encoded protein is CASSPGGQDEQFF. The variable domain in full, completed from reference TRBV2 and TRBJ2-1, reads EPEVTQTPSHQVTQMGQEVILRCVPISNHLYFYWYRQILGQKVEFLVSFYNNEISEKSEIFDDQFSVERPDGSNFTLKIRSTKLEDSAMYFCASSPGGQDEQFFGPGTRLTVL.

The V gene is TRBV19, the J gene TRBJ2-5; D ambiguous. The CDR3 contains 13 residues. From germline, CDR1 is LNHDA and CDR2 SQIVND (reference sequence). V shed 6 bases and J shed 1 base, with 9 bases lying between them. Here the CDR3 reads CASSQHRQETQYF. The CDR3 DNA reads TGTGCCAGTAGCCAACACCGCCAAGAGACCCAGTACTTC. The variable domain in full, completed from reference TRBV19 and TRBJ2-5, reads DGGITQSPKYLFRKEGQNVTLSCEQNLNHDAMYWYRQDPGQGLRLIYYSQIVNDFQKGDIAEGYSVSREKKESFPLTVTSAQKNPTAFYLCASSQHRQETQYFGPGTRLLVL.

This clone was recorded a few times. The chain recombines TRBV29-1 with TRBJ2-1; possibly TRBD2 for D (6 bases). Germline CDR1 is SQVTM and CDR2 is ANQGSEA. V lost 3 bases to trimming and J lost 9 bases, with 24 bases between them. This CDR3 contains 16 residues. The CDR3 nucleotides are TGCAGCGTTGACACTATGGGGGGACTGCTTTCGCCTGAGCAGTTCTTC. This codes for CSVDTMGGLLSPEQFF.

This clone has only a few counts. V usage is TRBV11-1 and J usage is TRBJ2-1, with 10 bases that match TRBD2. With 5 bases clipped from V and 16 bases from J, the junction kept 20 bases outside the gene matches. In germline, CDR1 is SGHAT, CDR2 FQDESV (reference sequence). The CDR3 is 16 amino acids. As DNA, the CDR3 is TGTGCCAGCAGCGCAGCTAGCGGGAGCCCACCCCTTCCCGAATTCTTC. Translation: CASSAASGSPPLPEFF.

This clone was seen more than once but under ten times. The CDR3 reads CASSPQGFASGYTF. The CDR3 DNA is TGTGCCAGCAGTCCACAGGGTTTTGCGTCCGGCTACACCTTC. The genes are TRBV28 and TRBJ1-2; D may be TRBD1 (6 bases). CDR1 and CDR2 (germline): MDHEN, SYDVKM. This CDR3 has 14 residues. V lost 5 bases, J lost 8 bases, and 18 bases lay in between.

Here the CDR3 DNA reads TGCGCCAGCAGCCAAGCATCGCGGGGCTATGGCTACACCTTC. It yields the protein CASSQASRGYGYTF. The chain recombines TRBV4-3 with TRBJ1-2; no firm D call. V lost 1 base, J lost 4 bases, and 10 bases lay in between. The CDR3 loop spans 14 amino acids. Looked up from germline, CDR1 is LGHNA and CDR2 is YSLEER.

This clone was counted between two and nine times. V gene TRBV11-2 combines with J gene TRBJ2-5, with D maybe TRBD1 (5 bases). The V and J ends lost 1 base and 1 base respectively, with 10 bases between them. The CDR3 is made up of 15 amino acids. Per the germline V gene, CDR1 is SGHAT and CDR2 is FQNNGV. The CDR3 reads CASSLGQTLQETQYF. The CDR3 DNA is TGTGCCAGCAGCTTAGGACAGACTCTCCAAGAGACCCAGTACTTC.

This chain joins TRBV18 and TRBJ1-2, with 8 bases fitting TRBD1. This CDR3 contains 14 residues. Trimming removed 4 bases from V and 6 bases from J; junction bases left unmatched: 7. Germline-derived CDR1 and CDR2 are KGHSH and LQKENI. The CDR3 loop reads CASSRSTGADGYTF. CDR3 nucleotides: TGTGCCAGCTCACGGTCGACAGGGGCTGATGGCTACACCTTC. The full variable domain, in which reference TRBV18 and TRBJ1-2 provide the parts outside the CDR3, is NAGVMQNPRHLVRRRGQEARLRCSPMKGHSHVYWYRQLPEEGLKFMVYLQKENIIDESGMPKERFSAEFPKEGPSILRIQQVVRGDSAAYFCASSRSTGADGYTFGSGTRLTVV.

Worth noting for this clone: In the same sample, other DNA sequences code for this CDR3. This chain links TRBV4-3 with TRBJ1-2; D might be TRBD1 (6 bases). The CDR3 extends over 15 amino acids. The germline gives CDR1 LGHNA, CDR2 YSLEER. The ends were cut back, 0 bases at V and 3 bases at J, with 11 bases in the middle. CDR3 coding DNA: TGCGCCAGCAGCCAAGATAAGGACAGACACTATGGCTACACCTTC. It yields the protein CASSQDKDRHYGYTF.

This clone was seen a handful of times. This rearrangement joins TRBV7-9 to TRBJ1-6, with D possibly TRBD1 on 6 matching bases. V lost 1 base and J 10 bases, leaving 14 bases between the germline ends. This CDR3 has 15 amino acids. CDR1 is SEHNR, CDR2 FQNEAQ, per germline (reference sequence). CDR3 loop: CASSLVGSGDSPLHF. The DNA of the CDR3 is TGTGCCAGCAGCTTAGTGGGTTCAGGGGACTCACCCCTCCACTTT.

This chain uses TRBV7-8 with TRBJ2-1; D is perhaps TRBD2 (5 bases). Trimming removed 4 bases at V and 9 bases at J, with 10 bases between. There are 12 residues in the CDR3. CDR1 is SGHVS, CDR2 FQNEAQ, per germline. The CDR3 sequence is CASSSPAVEQFF. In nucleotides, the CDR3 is TGTGCCAGCAGCTCCCCAGCGGTTGAGCAGTTCTTC. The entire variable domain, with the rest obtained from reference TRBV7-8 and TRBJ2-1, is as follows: GAGVSQSPRYKVAKRGQDVALRCDPISGHVSLFWYQQALGQGPEFLTYFQNEAQLDKSGLPSDRFFAERPEGSVSTLKIQRTQQEDSAVYLCASSSPAVEQFFGPGTRLTVL.

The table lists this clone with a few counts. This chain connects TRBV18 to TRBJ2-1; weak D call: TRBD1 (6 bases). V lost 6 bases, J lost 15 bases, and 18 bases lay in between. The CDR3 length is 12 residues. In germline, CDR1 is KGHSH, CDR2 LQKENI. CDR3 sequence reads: CASSPRQDGAFF. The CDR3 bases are TGTGCCAGCTCCCCTAGACAGGACGGCGCGTTCTTC.

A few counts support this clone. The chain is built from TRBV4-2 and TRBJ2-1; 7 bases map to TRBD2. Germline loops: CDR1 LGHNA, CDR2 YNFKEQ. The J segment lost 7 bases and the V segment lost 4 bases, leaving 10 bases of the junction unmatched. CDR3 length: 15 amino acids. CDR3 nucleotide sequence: TGTGCCAGCAGCCGTATCGGGGAGGGCCATAATGAGCAGTTCTTC. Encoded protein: CASSRIGEGHNEQFF.

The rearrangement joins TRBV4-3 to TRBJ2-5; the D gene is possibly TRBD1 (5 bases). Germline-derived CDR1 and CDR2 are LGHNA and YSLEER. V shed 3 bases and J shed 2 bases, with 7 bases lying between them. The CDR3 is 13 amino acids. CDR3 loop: CASSQRQQETQYF. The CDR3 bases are TGCGCCAGCAGCCAGAGACAGCAAGAGACCCAGTACTTC.